Here is one T cell receptor beta chain with its context. What it recognizes is unknown. The data derive from a study of cytomegalovirus exposure and HLA in healthy donors. In the PCR, 60 Vbeta and 13 Jbeta primers were used. Method: immunoSEQ multiplex PCR; TCRdb's copy keeps in-frame clones and lacks some. The sample gives 160,000 or so clones, 71% of which show up once; about 2.7% is in the top ten. In germline, CDR1 is MNHNS, CDR2 SASEGT. V dropped 6 bases and J dropped 3; count of bases not matched to a gene: 6. CDR3 length: 14 amino acids. Broader study findings: Across donors, presence/absence analyses took sequencing depth to be roughly uniform. A later analysis found most CMV-associated TCR beta chains apparently HLA-restricted. There were a few CMV-associated chains whose specificity for CMV antigens was confirmed in vitro.

These donors, healthy bone marrow donors, were studied. The sequence was obtained from a woman younger than 45 in good health and CMV-seronegative. The sequenced sample was PBMCs. The chain joins TRBV6-1 to TRBJ2-7; 9 positions agree with TRBD1. This chain's CDR3 is CASSHGTGNYEQYF. DNA for the CDR3: TGTGCCAGCAGCCACGGGACAGGGAACTACGAGCAGTACTTC.